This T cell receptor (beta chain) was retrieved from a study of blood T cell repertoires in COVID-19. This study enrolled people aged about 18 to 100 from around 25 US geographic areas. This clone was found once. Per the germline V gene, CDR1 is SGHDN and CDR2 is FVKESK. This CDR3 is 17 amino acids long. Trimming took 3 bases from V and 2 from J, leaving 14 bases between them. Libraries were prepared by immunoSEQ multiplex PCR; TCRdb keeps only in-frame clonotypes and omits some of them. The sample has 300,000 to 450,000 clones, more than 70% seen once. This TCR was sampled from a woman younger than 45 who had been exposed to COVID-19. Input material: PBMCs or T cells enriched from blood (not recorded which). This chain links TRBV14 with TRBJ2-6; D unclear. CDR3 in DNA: TGTGCCAGCAGCCAGGAACATGACTGGACTGGGGCCAACGTCCTGACTTTC. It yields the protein CASSQEHDWTGANVLTF. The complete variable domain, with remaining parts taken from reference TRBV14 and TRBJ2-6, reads EAGVTQFPSHSVIEKGQTVTLRCDPISGHDNLYWYRRVMGKEIKFLLHFVKESKQDESGMPNNRFLAERTGGTYSTLKVQPAELEDSGVYFCASSQEHDWTGANVLTFGAGSRLTVL.